This TCR beta chain was captured in a study of shared clonotypes between healthy human individuals. Turning to the study itself: Three CD4 naive, three CD4 memory, two CD8 naive and one CD8 memory plate were used per donor. Study-wide findings and caveats: Generally, naive subsets (rather than memory subsets) showed larger estimated richness. Shared clonotypes across all four donors exceeded non-shared ones in generation probability.

Naive CD8 cells were CD45RO-negative, positively selected for CCR7, excluding terminally differentiated effector memory CD45RA+ cells. The CDR3 length is 15 residues. With 4 bases removed from V and 0 bases from J, the gap between germline ends came to 13 bases. The V gene's germline CDR1 is MNHNS and CDR2 SASEGT. Regarding this clone: The antigen is unknown.

In the authors' methods: There were no quality scores in the junction-only immunoSEQ sequences, so filtering differed. Assay: immunoSEQ multiplex PCR; the TCRdb copy retains only in-frame clones and omits some. That table furnishes V, J and clone size, whereas the DNA furnished D and trimming. The sample consists of about 2.1 million clones, about 92% of them appearing once. V usage is TRBV6-1 and J usage is TRBJ2-7; D not certain. The receptor was derived from a young man in good health. Some clones in this sample may be carry-over from other donors' samples. The sample comprised naive CD8+ T cells from PBMCs. Written as DNA, the CDR3 is TGTGCCAGCAGTGTCGGGCAGCAGGTCTCCTACGAGCAGTACTTC. Amino acids: CASSVGQQVSYEQYF.